The rows below give T cell receptor beta chains drawn from one sample of a study of blood T cells in healthy people across ages. TCRdb processed the 5' RACE reads anew with MiXCR; each CDR3 protein has one entry. The sample includes roughly 1,300,000 distinct CDR3 sequences, approximately 59% of them seen just once. The sequenced sample consisted of blood. Every receptor here comes from a man aged 18-30 years in good health. Each CDR3 is given with its conserved first and last residue. D genes are given only for firm matches. Clone size, where shown, is once, few, many, or a class for clones that have expanded.

J gene | V gene | D gene | clone size | CDR3 DNA | CDR3 protein
TRBJ2-1 | TRBV5-1 | TRBD2 | . | TGCGCCAGCAGCACTGTGGGAGGGCCCAGGGAGCAGTTCTTC | CASSTVGGPREQFF
TRBJ2-7 | TRBV5-1 | . | few | TGCGCCAGCAGCTTACCCGAACTATACAATGAGCAGTACTTC | CASSLPELYNEQYF
TRBJ1-2 | TRBV29-1 | . | . | TGCAGCGCCTTCACGTACGGGGCGGGAGGCTACACCTTC | CSAFTYGAGGYTF
TRBJ2-1 | TRBV11-3 | . | . | TGTGCCAGCAGCGTAGTGGCCAATGAGCAGTTCTTC | CASSVVANEQFF
TRBJ2-5 | TRBV29-1 | . | . | TGCAGCGTTGACGGCAAAGAGACCCAGTACTTC | CSVDGKETQYF
TRBJ2-5 | TRBV12-3/TRBV12-4 | . | few | TGTGCCAGCAGAAACTCGTCCCGGCCTAGCGAGAGGAAGGAGACCCAGTACTTC | CASRNSSRPSERKETQYF
TRBJ2-7 | TRBV4-2 | . | . | TGTGCCAGCAGCCAAAACTTGGGACGATACGAGCAGTACTTC | CASSQNLGRYEQYF
TRBJ2-1 | TRBV7-9 | . | . | TGTGCCAGCAGCTTAACCGGTGCTCGGATCTTAGGGCAGTTCTTC | CASSLTGARILGQFF
TRBJ2-7 | TRBV11-2 | TRBD2 | . | TGTGCCAGCCCAGGGACTAGCGGGGCCCTCGACGAGCAGTACTTC | CASPGTSGALDEQYF
TRBJ2-1 | TRBV5-1 | . | . | TGCGCCAGCAGCTTGGGGTGGTCCTACAATGAGCAGTTCTTC | CASSLGWSYNEQFF
TRBJ1-5 | TRBV20-1 | . | . | TGCAGTGGGTCCCAGGGCAATCAGCCCCAGCATTTT | CSGSQGNQPQHF
TRBJ2-7 | TRBV29-1 | TRBD1 | . | TGCAGCGTTCGCGGCGGACAGGGCACCTACGAGCAGTACTTC | CSVRGGQGTYEQYF
TRBJ2-4 | TRBV19 | . | . | TGTGCCAGTATCGCCCGTGGGGCCAAAAACATTCAGTACTTC | CASIARGAKNIQYF
TRBJ2-5 | TRBV3-1 | TRBD1 | . | TGTGCCAGCAACCAAGAACCGGGACAGGGCCAAGAGACCCAGTACTTC | CASNQEPGQGQETQYF
TRBJ1-6 | TRBV27 | . | . | TGTGCCAGCAGTTTAGGGGGGACCACGGATTCACCCCTCCACTTT | CASSLGGTTDSPLHF
TRBJ2-5 | TRBV4-1 | . | . | TGCGCCAGCAGCCAGGGGATTAAAGAGACCCAGTACTTC | CASSQGIKETQYF
TRBJ1-1 | TRBV29-1 | . | . | TGCAGCGGGTTAAGACCGACGAACACTGAAGCTTTCTTT | CSGLRPTNTEAFF
TRBJ1-4 | TRBV15 | TRBD1 | . | TGTGCCACCAGCCAGGGACAGCCTAATGAAAAACTGTTTTTT | CATSQGQPNEKLFF